This entry lists 29 T cell receptor beta chains sequenced from one sample in a study of CXCR3-negative and CXCR3-positive naive CD8 T cells. UMI-tagged TRB cDNA libraries were built via 5' RACE. TCRdb re-called the 5' RACE reads and gives one entry per CDR3 protein, without DNA. The sample table sets out about 130,000 distinct CDR3 sequences. The sequencing input was naive CXCR3- CD8+ T cells from blood. Subset reported: CD45RO-CCR7+CD27+CD95- naive CD8+ T cells lacking CXCR3 (TNR3-). All receptors come from a human donor in good health. Some clones in this sample may be carry-over from other donors' samples.

The chain recombines TRBV29-1 with TRBJ2-1; there is no DNA to check the TCRdb D call of TRBD2. This CDR3 contains 16 residues. CDR1 and CDR2 from the germline V gene are SQVTM and ANQGSEA. The CDR3 spells CSVEGTSGGDYNEQFF.

This CDR3 reads CSVATGGYEQYF. This sequence joins TRBV29-1 and TRBJ2-7; with no DNA, the TCRdb D assignment of TRBD1 cannot be verified. Germline V CDR1 and CDR2: SQVTM, ANQGSEA. This CDR3 spans 12 amino acids.

J is TRBJ1-1 and V is TRBV28. Germline CDR1 reads MDHEN; CDR2 reads SYDVKM. The CDR3 has 17 residues. The CDR3: CASSLTLGRPEGTEAFF. Using reference TRBV28 and TRBJ1-1 for the parts outside the CDR3, the full variable domain is DVKVTQSSRYLVKRTGEKVFLECVQDMDHENMFWYRQDPGLGLRLIYFSYDVKMKEKGDIPEGYSVSREKKERFSLILESASTNQTSMYLCASSLTLGRPEGTEAFFGQGTRLTVV.

The V gene is TRBV12-3 or TRBV12-4, the J gene TRBJ2-1; TCRdb picks TRBD2, but there is no DNA to check that call. The CDR3 spans 17 residues. This CDR3 reads CASQQGSASGGGREQFF.

The chain recombines TRBV7-6 with TRBJ2-7; TCRdb calls TRBD1, which cannot be checked without DNA. In germline, CDR1 is SGHVS, CDR2 FNYEAQ. This CDR3 has 14 amino acids. CDR3 loop: CASSFGTDIYEQYF. Using reference TRBV7-6 and TRBJ2-7 for the parts outside the CDR3, the full variable domain is GAGVSQSPRYKVTKRGQDVALRCDPISGHVSLYWYRQALGQGPEFLTYFNYEAQQDKSGLPNDRFSAERPEGSISTLTIQRTEQRDSAMYRCASSFGTDIYEQYFGPGTRLTVT.

CDR3 loop: CASSSPTGGRETQYF. This chain connects TRBV7-9 to TRBJ2-5; the TRBD1 assignment by TCRdb is unverifiable without DNA. The CDR3 is 15 residues long. Looked up from germline, CDR1 is SEHNR and CDR2 is FQNEAQ (reference sequence).

The rearrangement uses TRBV2 and TRBJ1-5; TCRdb proposes TRBD1, but this gene call is untestable without DNA. The CDR3 sequence is 15 residues long. Germline CDR1 is SNHLY and CDR2 is FYNNEI. CDR3 amino acids: CASSQGRAGNQPQHF. The full variable domain, in which reference TRBV2 and TRBJ1-5 provide the parts outside the CDR3, is EPEVTQTPSHQVTQMGQEVILRCVPISNHLYFYWYRQILGQKVEFLVSFYNNEISEKSEIFDDQFSVERPDGSNFTLKIRSTKLEDSAMYFCASSQGRAGNQPQHFGDGTRLSIL.

This chain connects TRBV5-5 to TRBJ2-1; the TRBD2 assignment by TCRdb is unverifiable without DNA. CDR3 length equals 15 residues. Germline V lookup: CDR1 SGHKS, CDR2 YYEKEE (reference sequence). CDR3: CASSPPGLATSGQFF.

The V gene is TRBV5-4, the J gene TRBJ2-7; TCRdb lists TRBD1, though no DNA is available to test this call. Germline CDR1 is SGHNT and CDR2 is YYREEE (reference sequence). This CDR3 spans 14 amino acids. The CDR3 spells CASSLSTGAYEQYF.

The rearrangement uses TRBV7-9 and TRBJ2-3. CDR3 length: 13 amino acids. Germline V gives CDR1 SEHNR, CDR2 FQNEAQ (reference sequence). This CDR3 reads CASSLSDTDTQYF. The variable domain in full, with the rest retrieved from reference TRBV7-9 and TRBJ2-3, is DTGVSQNPRHKITKRGQNVTFRCDPISEHNRLYWYRQTLGQGPEFLTYFQNEAQLEKSRLLSDRFSAERPKGSFSTLEIQRTEQGDSAMYLCASSLSDTDTQYFGPGTRLTVL.

The rearrangement uses TRBV24-1 and TRBJ2-2. Germline loops: CDR1 KGHDR, CDR2 SFDVKD. The CDR3 consists of 15 residues. CDR3 protein: CATSDFYENTGELFF.

The V gene is TRBV29-1, the J gene TRBJ1-2; as DNA is missing, the TRBD1 call by TCRdb cannot be tested. Germline loops: CDR1 SQVTM, CDR2 ANQGSEA. The CDR3 is 12 amino acids. CDR3 sequence: CSDLGTEYGYTF.

This chain connects TRBV5-1 to TRBJ2-7; TCRdb's assignment of TRBD2 cannot be checked, as there is no DNA. CDR1 and CDR2 (germline): SGHRS, YFSETQ. This CDR3 spans 15 amino acids. The CDR3: CASSLVGLAGDEQYF. The complete variable domain, with remaining parts taken from reference TRBV5-1 and TRBJ2-7, reads KAGVTQTPRYLIKTRGQQVTLSCSPISGHRSVSWYQQTPGQGLQFLFEYFSETQRNKGNFPGRFSGRQFSNSRSEMNVSTLELGDSALYLCASSLVGLAGDEQYFGPGTRLTVT.

V is TRBV7-8 and J is TRBJ2-2. The germline V gene encodes CDR1 SGHVS and CDR2 FQNEAQ. The CDR3 has 12 amino acids. The CDR3 reads CASSYFGGELFF.

This chain uses TRBV29-1 with TRBJ1-6; the D call of TRBD1 rests on TCRdb alone, since no DNA is present to check it. The CDR3 runs 12 residues. Germline V gene lookup returns CDR1 SQVTM and CDR2 ANQGSEA. The chain's CDR3 is CSAKMGDSPLHF.

The chain employs TRBV27 and TRBJ2-1; TCRdb proposes TRBD1, but this gene call is untestable without DNA. Germline V gene sequence: CDR1 MNHEY, CDR2 SMNVEV (reference sequence). CDR3 length: 15 amino acids. This CDR3 reads CASSFGGSGGYEQFF.

V and J are TRBV6-4 and TRBJ2-2; the D gene TCRdb calls, TRBD2, cannot be checked with no DNA. The CDR3 runs to 16 residues. Germline V gives CDR1 MRHNA, CDR2 SNTAGT. The CDR3 reads CASSDSTSWNTGELFF.

This chain connects TRBV20-1 to TRBJ2-6; absent DNA, TCRdb's TRBD1 call cannot be checked. This CDR3 is 16 amino acids long. Germline CDR1 and CDR2: DFQATT and SNEGSKA (reference sequence). The CDR3 sequence is CSARDLTGDGANVLTF.

The gene calls are TRBV7-2 and TRBJ2-7; TCRdb's D call of TRBD2 is untestable without DNA. The CDR3 totals 15 residues. Germline CDR1 is SGHTA and CDR2 is FQGNSA. The CDR3 spells CASSSQTSGSYEQYF.

The chain carries TRBV28 and TRBJ2-7; TCRdb returns TRBD1, unconfirmable since there is no DNA. The CDR3 consists of 15 residues. In germline, CDR1 is MDHEN, CDR2 SYDVKM. CDR3 protein: CASSPPTGAPYEQYF.

The genes are TRBV6-2 or TRBV6-3 and TRBJ2-7; checking the TCRdb D call of TRBD1 is not possible without DNA. The CDR3 runs 17 residues. The V gene's germline CDR1 is MNHEY and CDR2 SVGEGT. CDR3 in amino acids: CASIKGGYSNSQHEQYF.

This sequence joins TRBV10-3 and TRBJ1-1; the D call from TCRdb, TRBD1, cannot be confirmed without DNA. The CDR3 runs to 17 residues. Germline CDR1 ENHRY, CDR2 SYGVKD. The CDR3 is CAISEGSSGRLNTEAFF.

The rearrangement joins TRBV3-1 to TRBJ2-5; without DNA, the TCRdb call of TRBD2 cannot be checked. CDR1 is LGHDT, CDR2 YNNKEL, per germline (reference sequence). This CDR3 has 16 amino acids. Here the CDR3 reads CASSFTGELAEETQYF.

The chain employs TRBV6-2 or TRBV6-3 and TRBJ2-5; the D call of TRBD1 rests on TCRdb alone, since no DNA is present to check it. CDR1 is MNHEY, CDR2 SVGEGT, per germline. CDR3 length: 17 amino acids. The CDR3 region is CASSYSVRDREQETQYF.

This chain uses TRBV3-1 with TRBJ2-3; TCRdb returns TRBD2, unconfirmable since there is no DNA. Germline V gene data show CDR1 as LGHDT and CDR2 as YNNKEL (reference sequence). The CDR3 sequence is 15 residues long. The CDR3 is CASSAWTSAPDTQYF.

The V and J genes are TRBV28 and TRBJ2-7; the D gene TCRdb calls, TRBD2, cannot be checked with no DNA. Germline-derived CDR1 and CDR2 are MDHEN and SYDVKM. This CDR3 has 14 residues. The CDR3 sequence: CASSFIGSDGEQYF.

The rearrangement links TRBV7-6 to TRBJ1-2. Germline-derived CDR1 and CDR2 are SGHVS and FNYEAQ. This CDR3 is built from 14 residues. The CDR3 spells CASSLEAGNYGYTF.

The chain links TRBV19 to TRBJ1-2; TCRdb selects TRBD1, and the lack of DNA leaves this call unchecked. CDR1 and CDR2 from the germline V gene are LNHDA and SQIVND (reference sequence). This CDR3 spans 16 amino acids. The CDR3 loop is CASSGAGLLANYGYTF.

V is TRBV4-3 and J is TRBJ1-2. The CDR3 sequence is 16 residues long. Germline V lookup: CDR1 LGHNA, CDR2 YSLEER. This CDR3 reads CASSRERGTTNYGYTF.